A single sample is the source of the 22 T cell receptor beta chains below, sequenced in a study of T cell clonality in common variable immunodeficiency (dated by TCRdb to about 2015). The library came from the immunoSEQ multiplex PCR assay. TCRdb took this table from immuneACCESS and kept in-frame rearrangements with V and J called. Such tables lack part of the clones; where checked against another copy, unresolved V genes explain under half of the gap, and the rest is unexplained. In this sample, 35,000 to 50,000 clones appear, none counted once only. The ten largest clones capture about 0.68% of the sample. Sequencing was done on a sample of peripheral blood mononuclear cells. The receptors originated from a person aged 18-69 years in good health.

The sample holds many counts of this clone. The CDR3 end lies 3 residues beyond the end of the read and is filled in from the germline J gene. J is TRBJ1-1 and V is TRBV10-3, with 9 bases aligning to TRBD1. J was trimmed by 7 bases and V by 6 bases; bases with no gene match: 9. CDR1 and CDR2 from the germline V gene are ENHRY and SYGVKD. The CDR3 runs to 14 residues. Partial CDR3 DNA: TGTGCCATCAGCACCGACAGGGGGGACCTTGAA. The encoded protein is CAISTDRGDLE. The whole CDR3 region reads CAISTDRGDLEAFF.

This clone has a count of ten or more. Read coverage stops 3 residues before the CDR3 terminus; the germline J gene supplies the remainder. The chain links TRBV7-9 to TRBJ2-5; TRBD1 agrees at 10 bases. Germline lookup yields CDR1 SEHNR and CDR2 FQNEAQ (reference sequence). The trim removed 6 bases at V and 1 base at J, leaving 5 bases unmatched. The CDR3 spans 15 residues. The DNA read from the CDR3 is TGTGCCAGCAGTTTGGGACAGGGGCTCCAAGAGACC. It specifies CASSLGQGLQET. The whole CDR3 is CASSLGQGLQETQYF.

This clone was found many times. Coverage ceases 3 residues before the CDR3 finishes, and the germline J gene fills in the end. This chain links TRBV7-1 with TRBJ2-1; no clear D gene. TRBV7-1 is labeled an ORF, and its function is uncertain. There are 20 residues in the CDR3. V was cut by 2 bases and J by 0 bases, with 23 bases left in between. The CDR3 here is CASSSTSAERFQSSYNEQFF. The sequenced CDR3 bases are TGTGCCAGCAGCTCAACTTCCGCGGAAAGGTTCCAAAGCTCCTACAATGAG.

At least ten counts were recorded for this clone. The read ends 3 residues early relative to the CDR3; the germline J gene fills the gap. The chain has TRBV5-4 and TRBJ1-5, with D uncertain. V was trimmed by 0 bases and J by 0 bases, leaving 4 bases between them. CDR3 size: 14 residues. Germline values: CDR1 SGHNT, CDR2 YYREEE (reference sequence). The CDR3 DNA, read in part, is TGTGCCAGCAGCTTGGCGGGTAGCAATCAGCCC. Protein sequence: CASSLAGSNQP. Given in full, the CDR3 is CASSLAGSNQPQHF.

This clone showed up many times. Sequencing ends 3 residues short of the CDR3 end; the germline J gene provides the rest. The chain combines TRBV7-6 with TRBJ2-7, with 9 nucleotides matching TRBD1. With 5 bases clipped from V and 3 bases from J, the junction kept 5 bases outside the gene matches. The germline V gene encodes CDR1 SGHVS and CDR2 FNYEAQ. The CDR3 is 14 amino acids. The CDR3 region is CASSPGTGFYEQYF. CDR3 bases read: TGTGCCAGCAGCCCGGGGACAGGGTTCTACGAG. Full variable domain (outside the CDR3, taken from reference TRBV7-6 and TRBJ2-7): GAGVSQSPRYKVTKRGQDVALRCDPISGHVSLYWYRQALGQGPEFLTYFNYEAQQDKSGLPNDRFSAERPEGSISTLTIQRTEQRDSAMYRCASSPGTGFYEQYFGPGTRLTVT.

This clone occurred many times. The read ends 3 residues before the CDR3 terminus; that terminus is restored from the germline J gene. The chain is built from TRBV5-1 and TRBJ1-1; D perhaps matches TRBD1 (5 bases). The length of the CDR3 is 15 residues. V dropped 0 bases and J dropped 6 bases, with 15 bases sitting between them. Looked up from germline, CDR1 is SGHRS and CDR2 is YFSETQ. CDR3 sequence reads: CASSLGSRESAEAFF. The part of the CDR3 DNA that was read is TGCGCCAGCAGCTTGGGGTCCAGGGAGTCCGCTGAA. Together with reference TRBV5-1 and TRBJ1-1, the CDR3 gives the full variable domain: KAGVTQTPRYLIKTRGQQVTLSCSPISGHRSVSWYQQTPGQGLQFLFEYFSETQRNKGNFPGRFSGRQFSNSRSEMNVSTLELGDSALYLCASSLGSRESAEAFFGQGTRLTVV.

This clone was counted many times. The CDR3 end falls 3 residues outside the read, so it is completed with the germline J gene. The rearrangement links TRBV12-3 or TRBV12-4 to TRBJ2-3; 7 nucleotides align to TRBD2. Trimming took 3 bases from V and 2 from J; bases not matched to a gene: 8. This CDR3 region has 16 residues. CDR3 bases read: TGTGCCAGCAGTTTCTGGTTAGCGGGCCCCACAGATACG. It yields the protein CASSFWLAGPTDT. The full-length CDR3 reads as CASSFWLAGPTDTQYF.

This clone has a count of ten or more. CDR3 bases read: TGTGCCAGCAGCCCCCGCAGGGTGAGCAATCAGCCC. This sequence encodes CASSPRRVSNQP. The entire CDR3 sequence reads CASSPRRVSNQPQHF. The chain carries TRBV7-8 and TRBJ1-5; perhaps TRBD1 as D (5 bases). The DNA ends 3 residues before the CDR3 does, and the rest of the CDR3 is filled in from the germline J gene. The CDR3 consists of 15 residues. Trimming took off 5 bases at V and 1 base at J, with 12 bases between the two ends. Per germline, CDR1 SGHVS and CDR2 FQNEAQ.

In its sample, this clone was seen a few times. The read finishes 3 residues shy of the CDR3 end, and the germline J gene is used to complete it. This chain uses TRBV7-2 with TRBJ2-4; TRBD1 matches 7 bases. Germline-derived CDR1 and CDR2 are SGHTA and FQGNSA. The CDR3 is 14 residues long. CDR3 amino acids: CASSADRASSGQYF. Partial CDR3 DNA: TGTGCCAGCAGCGCAGACAGGGCAAGTTCTGGT.

At least ten counts were recorded for this clone. The read falls 3 residues short of the CDR3 end, and the missing part is taken from the germline J gene. V gene TRBV5-5 combines with J gene TRBJ2-7; D is possibly TRBD1 or TRBD2 (5 bases each). V was clipped by 4 bases and J by 4 bases, with 15 bases between them. CDR3 length: 14 residues. Per germline, CDR1 SGHKS and CDR2 YYEKEE (reference sequence). The chain's CDR3 is CASSRQRGAYEQYF. The covered CDR3 bases are TGTGCCAGCAGCCGCCAGAGGGGCGCATACGAG.

This clone was observed many times. The CDR3 is cut off 3 residues early in the read; its end comes from the germline J gene. The chain joins TRBV6-1 to TRBJ1-1, with 7 bases fitting TRBD1. V gave up 0 bases and J gave up 5 bases; unmatched junction bases: 9. Germline V gives CDR1 MNHNS, CDR2 SASEGT. The CDR3 contains 16 residues. The CDR3 protein is CASSEAWTGTRTEAFF. The CDR3 bases that were read are TGTGCCAGCAGTGAAGCCTGGACAGGCACTAGGACTGAA.

This clone was seen ten or more times. The observed sequence ends 3 residues before the CDR3 terminus, with the missing tail filled in from the germline J gene. This rearrangement joins TRBV18 to TRBJ2-1, with D possibly being TRBD1 (6 bases). V was trimmed by 6 bases and J by 4 bases, leaving 19 bases between them. There are 16 residues in the CDR3. Germline CDR1 reads KGHSH; CDR2 reads LQKENI. The CDR3 region is CASSPGTGIRYNEQFF. CDR3 DNA, as far as it was read: TGTGCCAGCTCCCCTGGAACAGGGATAAGATACAATGAG.

Concerning this clone itself: From the germline J gene comes the end of the CDR3, since the read stops 3 residues before it. The chain is built from TRBV18 and TRBJ1-2, with a tentative D call TRBD1 (5 bases). The CDR3 is 14 amino acids. Per germline, CDR1 KGHSH and CDR2 LQKENI. This CDR3 is CASSPRDSSYDYTF. The sequenced part of the CDR3 DNA is TGTGCCAGCTCACCAAGGGACTCATCCTACGAC.

At least ten counts were recorded for this clone. The read terminates 3 residues before the CDR3 end, so the remaining end is supplied by the germline J gene. The J gene is TRBJ1-2, the V gene TRBV30; 8 bases align to TRBD1. This CDR3 region has 14 residues. Germline-derived CDR1 and CDR2 are GTSNPN and SVGIG (reference sequence). V lost 5 bases and J lost 5; bases outside the gene matches: 10. The DNA read from the CDR3 is TGTGCCTGGTGGACAGGGTACGACAATTATGGC. This translates into CAWWTGYDNYG. From start to end, the CDR3 is CAWWTGYDNYGYTF.

Ten or more counts support this clone. The read falls 3 residues short of the CDR3 end, and the missing part is taken from the germline J gene. J is TRBJ1-5 and V is TRBV20-1; 7 nucleotides line up with TRBD1. V was clipped by 5 bases and J by 3 bases; unmatched bases: 7. This CDR3 has 14 amino acids. From germline, CDR1 is DFQATT and CDR2 SNEGSKA (reference sequence). The sequenced part of the CDR3 DNA is TGCAGTGCTGGCCGACAGGGCGTCAATCAGCCC. Protein sequence: CSAGRQGVNQP. The full-length CDR3 reads as CSAGRQGVNQPQHF.

This clone was seen more than once but under ten times. CDR3 loop: CASSEWIGGDEKLFF. CDR3 bases read: TGTGCCAGCAGTGAATGGATAGGGGGCGATGAAAAA. The chain is built from TRBV25-1 and TRBJ1-4, with TRBD1 matching over 7 bases. The DNA ends 3 residues before the CDR3 does, and the rest of the CDR3 is filled in from the germline J gene. The trim removed 1 base at V and 6 bases at J, leaving 5 bases unmatched. The CDR3 loop spans 15 amino acids. Germline-derived CDR1 and CDR2 are MGHDK and SYGVNS.

In its sample, this clone was seen many times. The read falls 3 residues short of the CDR3 end, and the missing part is taken from the germline J gene. The rearrangement links TRBV20-1 to TRBJ2-7; 9 positions agree with TRBD2. Germline lookup yields CDR1 DFQATT and CDR2 SNEGSKA (reference sequence). J was trimmed by 5 bases and V by 6 bases; bases with no gene match: 11. The CDR3 has 14 residues. CDR3 sequence reads: CSASRASGTNEQYF. CDR3 bases read: TGCAGTGCCTCACGCGCTAGCGGGACCAACGAG.

This clone was observed at least ten times. The read terminates 3 residues ahead of where the CDR3 ends, so the germline J gene completes it. The chain has TRBV27 and TRBJ2-3; 9 bases align to TRBD2. Germline CDR1 reads MNHEY; CDR2 reads SMNVEV (reference sequence). The CDR3 has 15 amino acids. The junction had 4 bases not matched to a gene; V was cut back by 1 base and J by 5 bases. CDR3 sequence: CASSLLAGELDTQYF. Partial CDR3 DNA: TGTGCCAGCAGTTTATTAGCGGGGGAGTTAGATACG.

The sample holds many counts of this clone. The read finishes 3 residues shy of the CDR3 end, and the germline J gene is used to complete it. The gene calls are TRBV5-1 and TRBJ2-7, with TRBD1 identical over 8 bases. Germline CDR1 and CDR2: SGHRS and YFSETQ. Trimming cost V 1 base and J 4 bases; bases outside gene matches: 10. CDR3 length: 16 residues. CDR3 region: CASSLWGQEVPYEQYF. CDR3 DNA (partial): TGCGCCAGCAGCTTGTGGGGACAGGAGGTGCCTTACGAG.

This clone was recorded at least ten times. The CDR3 loop reads CSVTGGTGELFF. The DNA read from the CDR3 is TGCAGCGTTACAGGGGGTACCGGGGAG. The chain links TRBV29-1 to TRBJ2-2; 8 positions match TRBD1. The CDR3 extends 3 residues past the end of the read, so its final part is completed from the germline J gene. This CDR3 region has 12 residues. With 5 bases clipped from V and 5 bases from J, the junction kept 1 base outside the gene matches. The germline V gene has CDR1 SQVTM and CDR2 ANQGSEA.

This clone was detected ten times or more. The read terminates 3 residues before the CDR3 end, so the remaining end is supplied by the germline J gene. The chain recombines TRBV30 with TRBJ1-1, with D maybe TRBD1 (6 bases). This CDR3 has 14 residues. The ends were cut back, 0 bases at V and 1 base at J, with 9 bases in the middle. The germline V gene encodes CDR1 GTSNPN and CDR2 SVGIG (reference sequence). CDR3 sequence reads: CAWSVQGQNTEAFF. The covered CDR3 bases are TGTGCCTGGAGTGTACAGGGACAGAACACTGAA.

A word on this clone: The CDR3 extends 3 residues past the end of the read, so its final part is completed from the germline J gene. The J gene is TRBJ2-7, the V gene TRBV5-4; 7 bases align to TRBD1. Germline values: CDR1 SGHNT, CDR2 YYREEE (reference sequence). This CDR3 has 15 amino acids. V trimming: 0 bases; J trimming: 2 bases; junction bases outside the gene matches: 5. The covered CDR3 bases are TGTGCCAGCAGCTTGGCATGGCAGGGGGCCTACGAG. This gives the protein CASSLAWQGAYE. The CDR3 as a whole reads CASSLAWQGAYEQYF. Using reference TRBV5-4 and TRBJ2-7 for the parts outside the CDR3, the full variable domain is ETGVTQSPTHLIKTRGQQVTLRCSSQSGHNTVSWYQQALGQGPQFIFQYYREEENGRGNFPPRFSGLQFPNYSSELNVNALELDDSALYLCASSLAWQGAYEQYFGPGTRLTVT.